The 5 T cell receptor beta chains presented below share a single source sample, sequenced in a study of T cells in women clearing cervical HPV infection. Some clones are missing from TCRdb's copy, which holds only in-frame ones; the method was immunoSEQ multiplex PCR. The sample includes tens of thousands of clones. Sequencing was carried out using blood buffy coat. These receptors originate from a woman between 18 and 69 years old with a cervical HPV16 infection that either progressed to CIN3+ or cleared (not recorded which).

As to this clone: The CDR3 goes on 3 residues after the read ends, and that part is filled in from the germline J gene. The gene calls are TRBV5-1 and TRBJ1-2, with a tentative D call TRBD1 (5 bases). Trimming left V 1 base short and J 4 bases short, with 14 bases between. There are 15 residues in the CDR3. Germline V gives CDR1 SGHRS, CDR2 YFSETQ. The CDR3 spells CASSLLGPPSYGYTF. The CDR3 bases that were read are TGCGCCAGCAGCTTGTTGGGGCCGCCCTCCTATGGC.

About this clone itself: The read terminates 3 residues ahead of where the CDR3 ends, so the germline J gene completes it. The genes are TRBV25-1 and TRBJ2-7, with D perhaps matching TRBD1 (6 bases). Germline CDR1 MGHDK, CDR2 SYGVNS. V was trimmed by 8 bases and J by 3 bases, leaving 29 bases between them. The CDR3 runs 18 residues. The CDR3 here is CASPFHRDTQNPLYEQYF. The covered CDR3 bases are TGTGCCAGCCCATTTCATCGGGACACCCAAAACCCTCTCTACGAG.

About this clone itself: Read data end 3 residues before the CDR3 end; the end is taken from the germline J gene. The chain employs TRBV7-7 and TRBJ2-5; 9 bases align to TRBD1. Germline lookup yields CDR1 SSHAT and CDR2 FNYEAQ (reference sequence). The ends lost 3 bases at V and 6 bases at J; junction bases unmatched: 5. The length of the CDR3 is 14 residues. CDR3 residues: CASSLGTGLQTQYF. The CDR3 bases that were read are TGTGCCAGCAGCTTGGGGACAGGGCTACAGACC.

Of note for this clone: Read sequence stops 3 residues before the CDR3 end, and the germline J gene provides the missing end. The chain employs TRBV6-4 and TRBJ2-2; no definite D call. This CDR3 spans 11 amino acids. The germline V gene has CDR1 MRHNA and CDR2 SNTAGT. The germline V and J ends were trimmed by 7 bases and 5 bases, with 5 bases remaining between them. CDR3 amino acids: CASIVTGELFF. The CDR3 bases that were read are TGTGCCAGCATCGTGACCGGGGAG.

CDR3 bases read: TGCAGTGCTACCTACAGGGGGGGGAATTCACCC. Translating gives CSATYRGGNSP. The whole CDR3 protein is CSATYRGGNSPLHF. This rearrangement joins TRBV20-1 to TRBJ1-6, with 8 bases fitting TRBD1. The read falls 3 residues short of the CDR3 end, and the missing part is taken from the germline J gene. The CDR3 contains 14 residues. Trimming at V came to 4 bases and at J to 7 bases, leaving 6 bases not matched to a gene. CDR1 is DFQATT, CDR2 SNEGSKA, per germline (reference sequence).